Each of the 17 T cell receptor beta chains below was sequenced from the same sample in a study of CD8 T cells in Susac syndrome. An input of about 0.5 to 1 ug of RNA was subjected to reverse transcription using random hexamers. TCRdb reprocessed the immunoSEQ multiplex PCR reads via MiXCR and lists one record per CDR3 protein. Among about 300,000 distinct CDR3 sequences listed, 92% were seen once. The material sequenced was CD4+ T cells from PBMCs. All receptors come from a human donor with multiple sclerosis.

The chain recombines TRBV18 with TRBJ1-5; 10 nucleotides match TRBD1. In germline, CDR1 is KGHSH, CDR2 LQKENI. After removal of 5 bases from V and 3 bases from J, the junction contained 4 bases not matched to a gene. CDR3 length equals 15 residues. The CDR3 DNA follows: TGTGCCAGCTCAGACGACAGGGGGCACAATCAGCCCCAGCATTTT. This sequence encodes CASSDDRGHNQPQHF.

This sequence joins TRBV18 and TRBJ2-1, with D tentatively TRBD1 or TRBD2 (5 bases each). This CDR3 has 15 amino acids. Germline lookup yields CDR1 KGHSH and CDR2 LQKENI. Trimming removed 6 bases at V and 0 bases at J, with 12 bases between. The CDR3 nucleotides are TGTGCCAGCTCCCCCAGGGAGAGCTCCTACAATGAGCAGTTCTTC. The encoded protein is CASSPRESSYNEQFF.

In DNA, the CDR3 is TGCGCCAGCAGCCACACGGGGGGTGAGCAGTTCTTC. Translating it yields CASSHTGGEQFF. The chain carries TRBV4-1 and TRBJ2-1; 7 positions match TRBD2. Germline V gene data show CDR1 as MGHRA and CDR2 as YSYEKL. Trimming removed 3 bases from V and 9 bases from J; junction bases left unmatched: 2. The CDR3 consists of 12 residues.

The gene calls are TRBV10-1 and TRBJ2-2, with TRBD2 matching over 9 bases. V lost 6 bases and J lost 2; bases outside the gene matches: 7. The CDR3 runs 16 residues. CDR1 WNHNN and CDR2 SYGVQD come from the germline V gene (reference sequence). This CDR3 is CASRIQRGVNTGELFF. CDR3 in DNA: TGCGCCAGCAGAATCCAGCGGGGGGTTAACACCGGGGAGCTGTTTTTT.

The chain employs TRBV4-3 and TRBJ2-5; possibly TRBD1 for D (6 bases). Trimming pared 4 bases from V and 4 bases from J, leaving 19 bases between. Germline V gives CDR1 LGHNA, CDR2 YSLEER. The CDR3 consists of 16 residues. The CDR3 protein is CASSPHTRGSIETQYF. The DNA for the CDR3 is TGCGCCAGCAGCCCTCACACTAGGGGGTCGATAGAGACCCAGTACTTC.

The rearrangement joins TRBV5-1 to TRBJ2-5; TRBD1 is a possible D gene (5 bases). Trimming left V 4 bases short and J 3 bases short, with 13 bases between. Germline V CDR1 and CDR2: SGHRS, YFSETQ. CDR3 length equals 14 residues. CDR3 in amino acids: CASSPRQPKETQYF. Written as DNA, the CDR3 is TGCGCCAGCAGCCCTCGACAGCCTAAAGAGACCCAGTACTTC.

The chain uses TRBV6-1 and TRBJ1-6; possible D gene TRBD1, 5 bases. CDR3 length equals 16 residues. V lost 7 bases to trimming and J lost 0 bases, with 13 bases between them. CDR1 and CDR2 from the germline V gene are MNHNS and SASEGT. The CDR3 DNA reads TGTGCCAGCATCCCCGGGACTAGCTCCTATAATTCACCCCTCCACTTT. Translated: CASIPGTSSYNSPLHF.

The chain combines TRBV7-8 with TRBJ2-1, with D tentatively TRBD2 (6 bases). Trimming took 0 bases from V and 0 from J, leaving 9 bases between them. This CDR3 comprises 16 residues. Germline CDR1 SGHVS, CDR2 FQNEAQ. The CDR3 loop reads CASSLAPGDSYNEQFF. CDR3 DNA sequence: TGTGCCAGCAGCTTAGCCCCGGGGGACTCCTACAATGAGCAGTTCTTC.

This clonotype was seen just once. In DNA form, the CDR3 reads TGTGCCAGCAGCCCCGTCGGCGGGAGGGCCTCCGAGCAGTACTTC. Translation gives CASSPVGGRASEQYF. This chain uses TRBV7-2 with TRBJ2-7; 9 positions match TRBD2. CDR3 size: 15 residues. J gave up 6 bases and V 5 bases, and 11 bases lay outside the gene matches. Germline CDR1 and CDR2: SGHTA and FQGNSA.

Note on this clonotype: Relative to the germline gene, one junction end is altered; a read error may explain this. The CDR3 DNA reads TGTGCCAGCAGCCACGGGCGAAACAGAGGAAGTCTCTTT. It specifies CASSHGRNRGSLF. V usage is TRBV3-1 and J usage is TRBJ1-1; D gene unclear. Germline CDR1 reads LGHDT; CDR2 reads YNNKEL (reference sequence). CDR3 length equals 13 residues.

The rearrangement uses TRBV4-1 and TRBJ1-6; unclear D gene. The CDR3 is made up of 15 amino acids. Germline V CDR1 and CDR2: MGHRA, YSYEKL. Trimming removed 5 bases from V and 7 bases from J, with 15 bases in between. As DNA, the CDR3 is TGCGCCAGCAGCACCCGTGCGGGTGAAAATTCACCCCTCCACTTT. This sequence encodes CASSTRAGENSPLHF.

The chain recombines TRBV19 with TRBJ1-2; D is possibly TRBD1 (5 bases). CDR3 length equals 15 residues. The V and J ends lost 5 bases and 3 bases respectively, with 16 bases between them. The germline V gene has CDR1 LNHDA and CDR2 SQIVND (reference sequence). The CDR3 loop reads CASSPPGRVDYGYTF. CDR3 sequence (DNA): TGTGCCAGTAGTCCTCCGGGACGGGTGGACTATGGCTACACCTTC.

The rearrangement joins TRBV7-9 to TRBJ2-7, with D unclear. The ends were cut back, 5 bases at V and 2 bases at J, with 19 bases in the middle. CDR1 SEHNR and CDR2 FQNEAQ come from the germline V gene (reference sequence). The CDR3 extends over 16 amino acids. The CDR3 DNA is TGTGCCAGCAGCCCTCGACTCGGCGCTTTGGCCTACGAGCAGTACTTC. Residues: CASSPRLGALAYEQYF.

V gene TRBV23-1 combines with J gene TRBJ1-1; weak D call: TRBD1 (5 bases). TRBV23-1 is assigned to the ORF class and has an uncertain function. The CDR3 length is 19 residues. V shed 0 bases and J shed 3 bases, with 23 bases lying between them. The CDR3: CASSQSQRGRRTRDTEAFF. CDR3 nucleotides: TGCGCCAGCAGTCAATCGCAAAGGGGACGGAGGACAAGGGACACTGAAGCTTTCTTT.

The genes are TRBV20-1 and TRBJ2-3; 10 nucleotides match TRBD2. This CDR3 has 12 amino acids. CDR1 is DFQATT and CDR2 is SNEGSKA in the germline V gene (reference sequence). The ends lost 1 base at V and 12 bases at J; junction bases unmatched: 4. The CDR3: CSARGGLADQYF. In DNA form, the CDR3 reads TGCAGTGCTAGAGGTGGACTAGCGGACCAGTATTTT.

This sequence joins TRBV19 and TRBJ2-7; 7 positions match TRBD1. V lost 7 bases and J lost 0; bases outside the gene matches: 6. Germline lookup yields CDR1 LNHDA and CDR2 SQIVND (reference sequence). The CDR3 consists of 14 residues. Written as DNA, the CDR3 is TGTGCCAGTAAGGAACAGGGGAGCTCCTACGAGCAGTACTTC. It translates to CASKEQGSSYEQYF.

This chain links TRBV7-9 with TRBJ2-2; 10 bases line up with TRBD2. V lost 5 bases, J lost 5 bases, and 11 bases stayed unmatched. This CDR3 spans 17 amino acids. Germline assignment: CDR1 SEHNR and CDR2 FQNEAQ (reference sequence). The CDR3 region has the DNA TGTGCCAGCAGCGAGCGCCAGCGGGAGGGCAGGACCGGGGAGCTGTTTTTT. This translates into CASSERQREGRTGELFF.